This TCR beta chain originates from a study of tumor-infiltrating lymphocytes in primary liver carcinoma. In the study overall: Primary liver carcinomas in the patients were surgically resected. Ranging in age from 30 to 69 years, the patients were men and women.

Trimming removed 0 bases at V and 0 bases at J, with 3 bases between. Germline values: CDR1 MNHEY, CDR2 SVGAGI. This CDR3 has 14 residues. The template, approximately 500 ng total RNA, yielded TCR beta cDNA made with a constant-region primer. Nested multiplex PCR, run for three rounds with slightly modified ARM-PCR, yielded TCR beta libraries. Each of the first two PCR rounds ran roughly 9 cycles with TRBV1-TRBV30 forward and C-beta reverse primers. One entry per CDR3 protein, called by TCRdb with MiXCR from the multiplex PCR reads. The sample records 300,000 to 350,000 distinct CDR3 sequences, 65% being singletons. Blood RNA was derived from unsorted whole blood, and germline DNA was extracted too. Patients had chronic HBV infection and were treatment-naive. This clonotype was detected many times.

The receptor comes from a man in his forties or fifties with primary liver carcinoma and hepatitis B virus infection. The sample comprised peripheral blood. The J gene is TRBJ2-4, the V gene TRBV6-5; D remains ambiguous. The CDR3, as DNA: TGTGCCAGCAGTTACTCGCTAGCCAAAAACATTCAGTACTTC. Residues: CASSYSLAKNIQYF.